The 9 T cell receptor beta chains below come from one sample, sequenced in a study of T cell responses to AZD1222 COVID-19 vaccine. Repertoires were generated with immunoSEQ multiplex PCR, while TCRdb's copy carries only in-frame clones and drops some. This table has around 76,000 clones, roughly 81% appearing once. The sample was peripheral blood, taken on day 0 of AZD1222 vaccination. All receptors derive from an adult in good health.

The gene calls are TRBV6-5 and TRBJ2-3, with D perhaps matching TRBD2 (6 bases). V lost 2 bases, J lost 2 bases, and 11 bases lay in between. The CDR3 sequence is 15 residues long. Germline-derived CDR1 and CDR2 are MNHEY and SVGAGI. The CDR3 protein is CASSYRDSYTDTQYF. CDR3 DNA sequence: TGTGCCAGCAGTTACCGGGACTCCTACACAGATACGCAGTATTTT.

This rearrangement joins TRBV29-1 to TRBJ2-5; maybe TRBD1 (6 bases). V lost 5 bases and J 1 base, leaving 20 bases between the germline ends. Per the germline V gene, CDR1 is SQVTM and CDR2 is ANQGSEA. The CDR3 spans 16 residues. The CDR3 DNA is TGCAGCGTTCTATGGGGACACATAAACCCCCAAGAGACCCAGTACTTC. It codes for CSVLWGHINPQETQYF.

V usage is TRBV6-5 and J usage is TRBJ1-5; D is ambiguous. The CDR3 length is 10 residues. Trimming pared 7 bases from V and 7 bases from J, leaving 5 bases between. CDR1 and CDR2 from the germline V gene are MNHEY and SVGAGI. CDR3: CASNQQPQHF. CDR3 coding DNA: TGTGCCAGCAATCAACAGCCCCAGCATTTT.

The chain carries TRBV7-2 and TRBJ2-5; TRBD1 aligns across 10 bases. V trimming: 1 base; J trimming: 5 bases; junction bases outside the gene matches: 7. This CDR3 contains 16 residues. Germline V gene sequence: CDR1 SGHTA, CDR2 FQGNSA. The CDR3 bases are TGTGCCAGCAGCTTAGGAAGACAGGGGGCTTTCGAGACCCAGTACTTC. This translates into CASSLGRQGAFETQYF.

The chain recombines TRBV2 with TRBJ2-7; 8 nucleotides align to TRBD1. The CDR3 length is 15 residues. The germline V gene has CDR1 SNHLY and CDR2 FYNNEI. V dropped 8 bases and J dropped 0; count of bases not matched to a gene: 9. CDR3 loop: CASHQTGAGSYEQYF. DNA for the CDR3: TGTGCCAGCCACCAGACAGGGGCCGGCTCCTACGAGCAGTACTTC.

As for this clone: A read error may account for a junction end that differs from germline. The chain couples TRBV12-3 or TRBV12-4 to TRBJ2-7; TRBD1 matches at 8 bases. The CDR3 spans 12 residues. The CDR3 loop reads CASSSSRQGFIF. The CDR3 coding sequence is TGTGCCAGCAGTTCCTCACGACAGGGGTTCATCTTC.

This clone was counted once. J is TRBJ2-1 and V is TRBV5-1; 10 bases are a match to TRBD1. The CDR3 has 16 amino acids. The J segment lost 2 bases and the V segment lost 1 base, leaving 3 bases of the junction unmatched. Per germline, CDR1 SGHRS and CDR2 YFSETQ. The CDR3 loop reads CASSLTGTGAYNEQFF. DNA of the CDR3: TGCGCCAGCAGCTTGACGGGGACAGGGGCCTACAATGAGCAGTTCTTC.

This clone was seen a single time. The V and J genes are TRBV3-1 (or the pseudogene TRBV3-2) and TRBJ2-1; TRBD1 or TRBD2 may be the D gene (5 bases each). V dropped 1 base and J dropped 6 bases, with 7 bases sitting between them. The CDR3 is made up of 13 amino acids. CDR1 and CDR2 (germline): LGHDT, YNNKEL (reference sequence). CDR3 sequence (DNA): TGTGCCAGCAGCCAAGGGGGGTTCAATGAGCAGTTCTTC. It yields the protein CASSQGGFNEQFF.

This clone was recorded only once. This chain joins TRBV27 and TRBJ1-5, with D unclear. Trimming left V 3 bases short and J 3 bases short, with 9 bases between. Germline V gene lookup returns CDR1 MNHEY and CDR2 SMNVEV (reference sequence). This CDR3 contains 14 residues. This chain's CDR3 is CASSFRRTNQPQHF. For the CDR3, the DNA is TGTGCCAGCAGTTTCAGGCGCACCAATCAGCCCCAGCATTTT.